The 30 T cell receptor beta chains given below trace back to one sample, sequenced in a study of Tregs in tolerant kidney transplant recipients. The protocol was immunoSEQ multiplex PCR, while the TCRdb copy is restricted to in-frame clones and leaves out a portion. The sample has about 77,000 clones, 98% seen once; the top ten hold 0.56%. The source was CD4+ T cells from blood, collected before the transplant. The receptors derive from a human donor who received a combined kidney and bone marrow transplant.

The J gene is TRBJ2-7, the V gene TRBV18; 9 nucleotides line up with TRBD1. CDR1 and CDR2 (germline): KGHSH, LQKENI. The CDR3 covers 16 residues. J gave up 6 bases and V 6 bases, and 15 bases lay outside the gene matches. The CDR3 DNA sequence: TGTGCCAGCTCCCAATTGACTCCGGGACAGGGCGCCGAGCAGTACTTC. Its protein product is CASSQLTPGQGAEQYF.

The chain has TRBV11-3 and TRBJ2-7; D gene ambiguous. The CDR3 length is 12 residues. CDR1 and CDR2 from the germline V gene are SGHNT and YENEEA. V was clipped by 2 bases and J by 6 bases, with 8 bases between them. The CDR3 DNA is TGTGCCAGCAGCTTAATTAGTGCCGAGCAGTACTTC. Translation: CASSLISAEQYF.

The chain combines TRBV4-2 with TRBJ1-3, with no clear D. CDR3 length equals 15 residues. Deletions cut 2 bases from V and 6 bases from J, with 14 bases between. Germline V gene sequence: CDR1 LGHNA, CDR2 YNFKEQ. The DNA of the CDR3 is TGTGCCAGCAGCCAATTGGACTTCGGTCTAAACACCATATATTTT. This gives the protein CASSQLDFGLNTIYF.

This sequence joins TRBV5-4 and TRBJ2-1, with TRBD1 identical over 7 bases. With V trimmed by 0 bases and J by 5 bases, 8 bases remained unmatched. CDR1 is SGHNT, CDR2 YYREEE, per germline (reference sequence). This CDR3 is built from 16 residues. The CDR3 nucleotides are TGTGCCAGCAGCTTGGTGTCAGGGGGTAGTAACAATGAGCAGTTCTTC. It encodes CASSLVSGGSNNEQFF.

This chain joins TRBV5-4 and TRBJ1-2; 11 nucleotides line up with TRBD1. The trim removed 3 bases at V and 5 bases at J, leaving 12 bases unmatched. Germline V gene data show CDR1 as SGHNT and CDR2 as YYREEE (reference sequence). CDR3 length: 17 residues. Here the CDR3 reads CASSSNRDRGVWYGYTF. The DNA for the CDR3 is TGTGCCAGCAGCTCTAACCGGGACAGGGGGGTTTGGTATGGCTACACCTTC. The whole variable domain, remainder taken from reference TRBV5-4 and TRBJ1-2, is ETGVTQSPTHLIKTRGQQVTLRCSSQSGHNTVSWYQQALGQGPQFIFQYYREEENGRGNFPPRFSGLQFPNYSSELNVNALELDDSALYLCASSSNRDRGVWYGYTFGSGTRLTVV.

The rearrangement joins TRBV30 to TRBJ2-3; 9 bases align to TRBD2. The CDR3 spans 11 residues. V shed 8 bases and J 9 bases; nucleotides not matched to a gene: 6. CDR1 and CDR2 from the germline V gene are GTSNPN and SVGIG (reference sequence). Written as DNA, the CDR3 is TGTGCCCGCGGGGGGGCAGCGACGCAGTATTTT. Translation gives CARGGAATQYF.

This clone was detected once. The chain joins TRBV5-1 to TRBJ2-3, with D perhaps matching TRBD1 (5 bases). Germline V CDR1 and CDR2: SGHRS, YFSETQ. The CDR3 spans 16 residues. Trimming removed 0 bases at V and 6 bases at J, with 17 bases between. Here the CDR3 reads CASSLAGDRLQDTQYF. The CDR3 DNA reads TGCGCCAGCAGCTTGGCCGGTGACAGACTGCAGGATACGCAGTATTTT.

The rearrangement links TRBV29-1 to TRBJ2-7; possible D gene TRBD1, 6 bases. The CDR3 is made up of 13 amino acids. The germline V and J ends were trimmed by 5 bases and 0 bases, with 11 bases remaining between them. The germline V gene encodes CDR1 SQVTM and CDR2 ANQGSEA. CDR3 nucleotide sequence: TGCAGCGTTACTACAGGGATCTCCTACGAGCAGTACTTC. Translation gives CSVTTGISYEQYF.

The chain employs TRBV7-3 and TRBJ2-3; 9 bases map to TRBD1. Germline CDR1 and CDR2: SGHTA and FQGTGA. With 6 bases clipped from V and 5 bases from J, the junction kept 9 bases outside the gene matches. CDR3 size: 15 residues. CDR3: CASSSGTGWLDTQYF. CDR3 DNA: TGTGCCAGCAGTTCCGGGACAGGGTGGTTAGATACGCAGTATTTT.

This clone appeared once. J is TRBJ2-1 and V is TRBV4-3; 7 bases are shared with TRBD2. CDR3 length: 17 residues. After removal of 4 bases from V and 1 base from J, the junction contained 10 bases not matched to a gene. Germline assignment: CDR1 LGHNA and CDR2 YSLEER. CDR3 in DNA: TGCGCCAGCAGCCGCTTTCGCGGGAGAGATTCCTACAATGAGCAGTTCTTC. This gives the protein CASSRFRGRDSYNEQFF.

V gene TRBV9 combines with J gene TRBJ2-5, with unresolved D. The CDR3 length is 14 residues. Germline CDR1 and CDR2: SGDLS and YYNGEE. The V and J ends lost 0 bases and 8 bases respectively, with 14 bases between them. The CDR3 DNA sequence: TGTGCCAGCAGCGTAGAAGTGTATGGGCCTACCCAGTACTTC. Protein product: CASSVEVYGPTQYF.

The chain recombines TRBV19 with TRBJ2-1; 8 nucleotides match TRBD2. This CDR3 comprises 14 residues. Germline values: CDR1 LNHDA, CDR2 SQIVND (reference sequence). Unmatched junction bases numbered 7, after V lost 7 bases and J lost 5 bases. CDR3 sequence: CASKLTSADNEQFF. The DNA of the CDR3 is TGTGCCAGTAAACTGACTAGCGCTGACAATGAGCAGTTCTTC. The complete variable domain, with remaining parts taken from reference TRBV19 and TRBJ2-1, reads DGGITQSPKYLFRKEGQNVTLSCEQNLNHDAMYWYRQDPGQGLRLIYYSQIVNDFQKGDIAEGYSVSREKKESFPLTVTSAQKNPTAFYLCASKLTSADNEQFFGPGTRLTVL.

The rearrangement links TRBV6-5 to TRBJ1-5; 8 bases are a match to TRBD1. Per germline, CDR1 MNHEY and CDR2 SVGAGI. J lost 4 bases, V lost 0 bases, and 2 bases had no gene match. This CDR3 spans 15 amino acids. CDR3 loop: CASSYSGTGNQPQHF. CDR3 bases: TGTGCCAGCAGTTACTCCGGGACAGGTAATCAGCCCCAGCATTTT.

The genes are TRBV6-5 and TRBJ2-7; 7 bases align to TRBD2. The CDR3 is 15 residues long. With V trimmed by 8 bases and J by 4 bases, 14 bases remained unmatched. Germline assignment: CDR1 MNHEY and CDR2 SVGAGI. The DNA of the CDR3 is TGTGCCAGCGCTCGGGGCGCCAGGGAGGGGTACGAGCAGTACTTC. Translated, it gives CASARGAREGYEQYF.

In this sample, this clone turned up once. J is TRBJ2-2 and V is TRBV7-2, with a tentative D call TRBD2 (7 bases). Between the trimmed V and J ends, which lost 1 base and 6 bases, there was a span of 15 bases. CDR3 length: 16 amino acids. Germline V lookup: CDR1 SGHTA, CDR2 FQGNSA. For the CDR3, the DNA is TGTGCCAGCAGCTTAGTAGGGGGGGCGGAAGCCGGGGAGCTGTTTTTT. Translation: CASSLVGGAEAGELFF.

This clone was recorded only once. Other DNA sequences in this specimen translate into the identical CDR3. J is TRBJ2-1 and V is TRBV11-3; D is undetermined. Trimming left V 0 bases short and J 9 bases short, with 3 bases between. This CDR3 region has 11 residues. Germline loops: CDR1 SGHNT, CDR2 YENEEA. This chain's CDR3 is CASSLDGEQFF. The CDR3 coding sequence is TGTGCCAGCAGCTTAGACGGTGAGCAGTTCTTC.

This clone was seen a single time. The genes are TRBV7-9 and TRBJ1-1, with D perhaps TRBD1 (5 bases). The V end was cut by 2 bases, the J end by 0 bases, with 13 bases between. The CDR3 runs 16 residues. Germline loops: CDR1 SEHNR, CDR2 FQNEAQ (reference sequence). Here the CDR3 DNA reads TGTGCCAGCAGCTTACGAAGGGGCTCGATGAACACTGAAGCTTTCTTT. This encodes CASSLRRGSMNTEAFF.

This clone was observed once. The chain is built from TRBV30 and TRBJ1-1; D may be TRBD1 (6 bases). The CDR3 contains 13 residues. CDR1 is GTSNPN and CDR2 is SVGIG in the germline V gene (reference sequence). V dropped 4 bases and J dropped 1 base, with 10 bases sitting between them. CDR3 sequence reads: CAWNPTGNTEAFF. The CDR3 region has the DNA TGTGCCTGGAATCCGACAGGGAACACTGAAGCTTTCTTT.

The chain combines TRBV4-1 with TRBJ2-2; the D gene is possibly TRBD1 (5 bases). V shed 4 bases and J shed 0 bases, with 9 bases lying between them. Germline V gives CDR1 MGHRA, CDR2 YSYEKL. The CDR3 runs 15 residues. The CDR3 sequence: CASSPMTANTGELFF. The CDR3 DNA is TGCGCCAGCAGCCCGATGACAGCGAACACCGGGGAGCTGTTTTTT.

This chain joins TRBV11-2 and TRBJ1-3; possible D gene TRBD1, 6 bases. V lost 2 bases and J lost 0, with 11 bases in between. CDR1 SGHAT and CDR2 FQNNGV come from the germline V gene. The CDR3 is made up of 16 amino acids. For the CDR3, the DNA is TGTGCCAGCAGCTTATTTGGGACAAACTCTGGAAACACCATATATTTT. Protein: CASSLFGTNSGNTIYF.

The CDR3 nucleotides read TGTGCCAGCAGCTTTCTAGCGAGAGAGCAGTTCTTC. It codes for CASSFLAREQFF. This rearrangement joins TRBV7-2 to TRBJ2-1; D perhaps matches TRBD2 (6 bases). Germline values: CDR1 SGHTA, CDR2 FQGNSA. The CDR3 extends over 12 amino acids. Trimming took 3 bases from V and 10 from J, leaving 10 bases between them.

The chain combines TRBV7-2 with TRBJ2-1; D is undetermined. This CDR3 is built from 14 residues. Germline CDR1 SGHTA, CDR2 FQGNSA. V gave up 5 bases and J gave up 5 bases, with 13 bases separating them. CDR3 bases: TGTGCCAGCAGCCCTGGGCGTCTCCACAATGAGCAGTTCTTC. Amino acids: CASSPGRLHNEQFF.

The chain recombines TRBV7-3 with TRBJ1-3; tentatively, D is TRBD1 (5 bases). V was clipped by 2 bases and J by 1 base, with 12 bases between them. Germline lookup yields CDR1 SGHTA and CDR2 FQGTGA. The CDR3 loop spans 16 amino acids. The CDR3 protein is CASSLSGVGSGNTIYF. CDR3 coding DNA: TGTGCCAGCAGCTTATCGGGGGTGGGGTCTGGAAACACCATATATTTT.

The chain employs TRBV2 and TRBJ1-5, with D possibly TRBD1 on 6 matching bases. Trimming took 6 bases from V and 0 from J, leaving 12 bases between them. Germline CDR1 SNHLY, CDR2 FYNNEI. The CDR3 loop spans 15 amino acids. The CDR3 region is CASRWTAYSNQPQHF. The CDR3, as DNA: TGTGCCAGCAGGTGGACAGCGTATAGCAATCAGCCCCAGCATTTT.

The chain uses TRBV5-1 and TRBJ2-7; TRBD1 matches at 8 bases. The V and J ends lost 0 bases and 1 base, in that order; junction bases with no gene match: 3. The CDR3 runs to 15 residues. Germline CDR1 and CDR2: SGHRS and YFSETQ. In DNA form, the CDR3 reads TGCGCCAGCAGCTTGGAGACAGGGGTGTCCTACGAGCAGTACTTC. Translation gives CASSLETGVSYEQYF.

V gene TRBV10-3 combines with J gene TRBJ2-1; 8 nucleotides agree with TRBD1. The germline gives CDR1 ENHRY, CDR2 SYGVKD. The CDR3 has 16 residues. Germline trimming cut 11 bases from V and 0 bases from J; bases unmatched to any gene: 12. The CDR3 reads CALTGTGKSSYNEQFF. In nucleotides, the CDR3 is TGTGCCTTGACGGGGACAGGCAAGAGCTCCTACAATGAGCAGTTCTTC.

The V call is TRBV25-1, the J call TRBJ2-7; maybe TRBD2 (6 bases). Trimming pared 1 base from V and 2 bases from J, leaving 15 bases between. The length of the CDR3 is 16 residues. The germline gives CDR1 MGHDK, CDR2 SYGVNS. Here the CDR3 DNA reads TGTGCCAGCAGTGAATCGGGGACTCCCCATGCCTACGAGCAGTACTTC. Its protein is CASSESGTPHAYEQYF.

The chain links TRBV2 to TRBJ2-3; D may be TRBD2 (5 bases). The CDR3 is 13 residues long. Trimming removed 11 bases at V and 2 bases at J, with 14 bases between. CDR1 is SNHLY and CDR2 is FYNNEI in the germline V gene. The CDR3 sequence: CAVNRGDTDTQYF. CDR3 DNA: TGTGCCGTTAACCGGGGTGACACAGATACGCAGTATTTT.

As DNA, the CDR3 is TGTGCCAGCAGTGTGGGCGGGGCAGCAGATACGCAGTATTTT. Encoded protein: CASSVGGAADTQYF. This chain links TRBV6-1 with TRBJ2-3; possible D gene TRBD2, 6 bases. The germline V gene has CDR1 MNHNS and CDR2 SASEGT. V was pared by 4 bases and J by 4 bases, with 12 bases between. The CDR3 extends over 14 amino acids.

The chain links TRBV19 to TRBJ2-5, with 7 bases fitting TRBD2. CDR1 is LNHDA, CDR2 SQIVND, per germline (reference sequence). The junction had 12 bases not matched to a gene; V was cut back by 11 bases and J by 12 bases. This CDR3 is built from 11 residues. The CDR3 region has the DNA TGTGCCGGTTCCCCGGGACTAAGAAAGTACTTC. This encodes CAGSPGLRKYF.